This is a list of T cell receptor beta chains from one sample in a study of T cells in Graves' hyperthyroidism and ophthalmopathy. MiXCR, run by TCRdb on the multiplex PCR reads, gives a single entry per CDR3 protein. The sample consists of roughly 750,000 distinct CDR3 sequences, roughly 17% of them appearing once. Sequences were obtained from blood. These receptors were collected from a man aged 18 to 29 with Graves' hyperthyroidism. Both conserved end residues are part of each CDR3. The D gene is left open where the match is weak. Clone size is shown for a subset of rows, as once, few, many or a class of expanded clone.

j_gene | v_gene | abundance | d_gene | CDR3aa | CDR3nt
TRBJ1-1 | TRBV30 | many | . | CAWSWSSTEAFF | TGTGCCTGGAGCTGGAGCAGCACTGAAGCTTTCTTT
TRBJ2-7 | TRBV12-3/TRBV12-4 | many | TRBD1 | CASGGTGGYEQYF | TGTGCCAGCGGGGGGACAGGGGGCTACGAGCAGTACTTC
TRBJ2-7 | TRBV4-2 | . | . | CASSQEWLAYEQYF | TGTGCCAGCAGCCAAGAATGGCTCGCCTACGAGCAGTACTTC
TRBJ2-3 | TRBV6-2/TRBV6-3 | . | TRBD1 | CASSYPGTGADTQYF | TGTGCCAGCAGTTATCCCGGGACAGGGGCAGATACGCAGTATTTT
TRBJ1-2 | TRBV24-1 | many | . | CATSAGNYGYTF | TGTGCCACCAGTGCTGGGAACTATGGCTACACCTTC
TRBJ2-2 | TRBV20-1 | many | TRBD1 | CRWTGKNTGELFF | TGCAGGTGGACAGGGAAGAACACCGGGGAGCTGTTTTTT
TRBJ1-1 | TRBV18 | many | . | CASSPRKDTEAFF | TGTGCCAGCTCACCACGCAAGGACACTGAAGCTTTCTTT
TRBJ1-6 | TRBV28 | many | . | CASSSRVGSPLHF | TGTGCCAGCAGTAGCCGGGTTGGGTCACCCCTCCACTTT
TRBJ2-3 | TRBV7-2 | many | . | CASSLIRVTDTQYF | TGTGCCAGCAGCTTAATCCGCGTTACAGATACGCAGTATTTT
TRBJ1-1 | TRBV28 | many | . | CASSLTVLNTEAFF | TGTGCCAGCAGTTTAACGGTATTGAACACTGAAGCTTTCTTT
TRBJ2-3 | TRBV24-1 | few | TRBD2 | CATSLGGDGTDTQYF | TGTGCCACCAGCCTCGGGGGGGACGGCACAGATACGCAGTATTTT
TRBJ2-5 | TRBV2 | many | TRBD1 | CASSMDRGTQETQYF | TGTGCCAGCAGTATGGACAGGGGTACCCAAGAGACCCAGTACTTC
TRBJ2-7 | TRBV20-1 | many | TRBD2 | CSAIPSGRTYEQYF | TGCAGTGCTATTCCTAGCGGGAGGACATACGAGCAGTACTTC
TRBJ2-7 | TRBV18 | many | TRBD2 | CASSPSRLAGGYEQYF | TGTGCCAGCTCACCATCCAGGCTAGCGGGAGGCTACGAGCAGTACTTC
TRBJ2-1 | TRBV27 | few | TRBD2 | CASSSPWVAGGGEQFF | TGTGCCAGCAGTTCCCCCTGGGTAGCGGGAGGAGGTGAGCAGTTCTTC
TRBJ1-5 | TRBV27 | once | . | CASSLSYGTSNQPQHF | TGTGCCAGCAGTTTATCGTACGGTACTAGCAATCAGCCCCAGCATTTT
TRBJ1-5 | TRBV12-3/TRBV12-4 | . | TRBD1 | CASSPRTGQPQHF | TGTGCCAGCAGTCCTCGGACAGGTCAGCCCCAGCATTTT
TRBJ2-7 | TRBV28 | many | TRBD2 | CASSTPPAGGVYEQYF | TGTGCCAGCAGCACCCCCCCAGCGGGAGGGGTGTACGAGCAGTACTTC
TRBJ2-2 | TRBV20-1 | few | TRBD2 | CSARSSGRADGEPFF | TGCAGTGCTAGATCTAGCGGGAGGGCCGACGGGGAGCCGTTTTTT
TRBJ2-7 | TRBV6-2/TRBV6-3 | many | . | CASRGTGVTYEQYF | TGTGCCAGCAGGGGAACGGGAGTTACCTACGAGCAGTACTTC
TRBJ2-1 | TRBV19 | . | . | CASSIMTGAYNEQFF | TGTGCCAGTAGTATTATGACAGGAGCCTACAATGAGCAGTTCTTC
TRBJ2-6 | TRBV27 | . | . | CASQVVSGANVLTF | TGTGCCAGCCAGGTCGTATCTGGGGCCAACGTCCTGACTTTC
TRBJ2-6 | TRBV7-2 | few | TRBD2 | CASSLAGGVGTPSSGANVLTF | TGTGCCAGCAGCTTAGCGGGGGGGGTGGGGACCCCATCCTCTGGGGCCAACGTCCTGACTTTC
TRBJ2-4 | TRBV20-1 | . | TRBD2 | CSANPGTSGDIQYF | TGCAGTGCTAACCCCGGGACTAGCGGGGACATTCAGTACTTC